The source of this T cell receptor (beta chain) is a study of shared clonotypes between healthy human individuals. V lost 3 bases and J 6 bases, leaving 30 bases between the germline ends. The CDR3 covers 19 residues. General study results and limits: Unshared clonotypes carried lower generation probabilities than those common to all four donors.

In the case of this clone: Antigen unknown.

Clones were sequenced by immunoSEQ multiplex PCR, and TCRdb holds only the in-frame ones, with some missing. The sample lists 2 million to 2.5 million clones, just over 90% seen once, with under 0.45% in the top ten. This rearrangement joins TRBV23-1 to TRBJ2-7; D remains unclear. TRBV23-1 is an ORF for which the function is uncertain. Sequencing was carried out using naive CD4+ T cells from PBMCs. Subset: CD45RA+ positively selected. This clonotype was obtained from a young man in good health. Some clones in this sample may be carry-over from other donors' samples. CDR3 amino acids: CASSQDEAEPRTSVSEQYF. CDR3 nucleotides: TGCGCCAGCAGTCAGGACGAGGCGGAGCCGCGGACCTCTGTTAGCGAGCAGTACTTC.